Given below is one TCR beta chain in context. Its antigen is as yet unknown. This sample is part of a study of shared clonotypes between healthy human individuals. Findings of the study overall: The sharing of approximately 5.1% of naive CD4 clonotypes was seen across a handful of donors. In the sorted subsets, rarefaction showed sequencing was incomplete despite large depth.

Each replicate PCR on the sorted subsets used 150 to 200 ng DNA (approximately 27,000 T cell genomes). Assay used: immunoSEQ multiplex PCR; TCRdb lists only in-frame clones, some missing. The data contain approximately 2.4 million clones, approximately 96% of them singletons. The CDR3 spans 20 residues. The V call is TRBV1, the J call TRBJ2-2; TRBD2 is the table's D call and was not checked against the DNA. TRBV1 is designated a pseudogene. The sequence was obtained from a man between 18 and 29 years old in good health. The sequenced sample consisted of naive CD4+ T cells sorted from blood. Subset in this sample: CD45RA+ positively selected. CDR3 nucleotides: TGCACCAGCAGCCCTATCTGGGGGCGCGGGCTAGCGGGAGGCACCGGGGAGCTGTTTTTT. This encodes CTSSPIWGRGLAGGTGELFF.